Each of the 14 T cell receptor beta chains below was sequenced from the same sample in a study of shared clonotypes between healthy human individuals. The naive CD8 fraction comprised CD45RO-negative cells positively selected for CCR7 and excluded terminally differentiated effector memory CD45RA+ cells. The assay was immunoSEQ multiplex PCR, and TCRdb's table has in-frame clones only and misses some. The data contain some 630,000 clones, about 95% of them seen just once; the ten biggest clones take up more than 0.085%. The sample taken for sequencing was naive CD8+ T cells sorted from blood. The receptors were gathered from a woman in her 30s in good health.

The DNA of the CDR3 is TGTGCCAGCAGTAGGGCTAGCGGGAGGGCCCCCACAACCCAAGAGACCCAGTACTTC. Its translation: CASSRASGRAPTTQETQYF. The chain joins TRBV7-8 to TRBJ2-5; 12 bases align to TRBD2. V lost 6 bases to trimming and J lost 1 base; unmatched junction nucleotides: 15. CDR1 and CDR2 from the germline V gene are SGHVS and FQNEAQ. CDR3 length: 19 residues.

The chain couples TRBV7-9 to TRBJ1-1; 10 nucleotides line up with TRBD1. The CDR3 contains 16 residues. Germline CDR1 reads SEHNR; CDR2 reads FQNEAQ (reference sequence). The junction had 9 bases not matched to a gene; V was cut back by 1 base and J by 7 bases. CDR3 DNA sequence: TGTGCCAGCAGCTTAGGGACAGGGGGAAGAGAGATTGAAGCTTTCTTT. It yields the protein CASSLGTGGREIEAFF.

As for this clone: The junction shows a germline mismatch at one end, possibly a read error. Other DNA sequences in the same sample also yield this CDR3. This chain links TRBV9 with TRBJ1-5, with D possibly TRBD1 on 6 matching bases. The CDR3 sequence is 15 residues long. The germline CDR1 and CDR2 sequences are SGDLS and YYNGEE. CDR3 sequence reads: CASSQTGSGNQPQHF. The CDR3 nucleotides are TGCGCCAGCAGCCAAACAGGGTCGGGCAATCAGCCCCAGCATTTT. Filled out from reference TRBV9 and TRBJ1-5, the complete variable domain reads DSGVTQTPKHLITATGQRVTLRCSPRSGDLSVYWYQQSLDQGLQFLIQYYNGEERAKGNILERFSAQQFPDLHSELNLSSLELGDSALYFCASSQTGSGNQPQHFGDGTRLSIL.

The rearrangement uses TRBV27 and TRBJ2-7; unclear D gene. Trimming took 6 bases from V and 2 from J, leaving 14 bases between them. The CDR3 contains 14 residues. In germline, CDR1 is MNHEY, CDR2 SMNVEV (reference sequence). CDR3 in DNA: TGTGCCAGCAGCCTACTCGGTCGGGCCTACGAGCAGTACTTC. This encodes CASSLLGRAYEQYF.

V usage is TRBV1 and J usage is TRBJ2-7; TRBD2 was called by the table and not checked on the DNA. TRBV1 is assigned pseudogene status. The CDR3 consists of 15 residues. Here the CDR3 DNA reads TGCACTAGGATGGAAGCGGGAGGGTTTCGGAGGCGGCAGTACTTC. It is translated as CTRMEAGGFRRRQYF.

The CDR3 region is CASSGGITYNEQFF. The CDR3 DNA sequence: TGTGCCAGCAGTGGGGGGATAACCTACAATGAGCAGTTCTTC. V and J are TRBV11-2 and TRBJ2-1, with a weak D call TRBD2 (6 bases). The V and J ends lost 6 bases and 2 bases respectively, with 11 bases between them. The CDR3 is 14 residues long. Germline V CDR1 and CDR2: SGHAT, FQNNGV.

The chain combines TRBV28 with TRBJ1-3; 7 bases match TRBD1. Looked up from germline, CDR1 is MDHEN and CDR2 is SYDVKM. Trimming removed 6 bases from V and 0 bases from J; junction bases left unmatched: 11. The CDR3 is 17 amino acids. The CDR3 region is CASSRGQPSISGNTIYF. The CDR3 coding sequence is TGTGCCAGCAGCCGGGGACAGCCTTCCATCTCTGGAAACACCATATATTTT. The complete variable domain, with remaining parts taken from reference TRBV28 and TRBJ1-3, reads DVKVTQSSRYLVKRTGEKVFLECVQDMDHENMFWYRQDPGLGLRLIYFSYDVKMKEKGDIPEGYSVSREKKERFSLILESASTNQTSMYLCASSRGQPSISGNTIYFGEGSWLTVV.

The chain carries TRBV21-1 and TRBJ2-7; TRBD2 is the table's D call, not checked against the DNA. TRBV21-1 is designated a pseudogene. CDR3 length: 16 amino acids. CDR3 residues: CASSKVAARFLEEQYF. CDR3 sequence (DNA): TGTGCCAGCAGCAAAGTGGCCGCCCGATTTTTGGAGGAGCAGTACTTC.

The chain recombines TRBV6-5 with TRBJ2-3; TRBD1 matches at 11 bases. V lost 2 bases and J lost 5; bases outside the gene matches: 0. Germline CDR1 MNHEY, CDR2 SVGAGI. This CDR3 is built from 14 residues. The DNA of the CDR3 is TGTGCCAGCAGTTACGGGACAGGGGGAGATACGCAGTATTTT. Protein product: CASSYGTGGDTQYF.

The chain employs TRBV16 and TRBJ1-1; D gene ambiguous. Germline CDR1 KGHSY, CDR2 FQNENV. There are 14 residues in the CDR3. With 4 bases removed from V and 8 bases from J, the gap between germline ends came to 17 bases. CDR3 nucleotide sequence: TGTGCCAGCAGCCGAACGGTGGCGGGTGACGAAGCTTTCTTT. It codes for CASSRTVAGDEAFF.

The V gene is TRBV28, the J gene TRBJ2-3, with D maybe TRBD2 (5 bases). Looked up from germline, CDR1 is MDHEN and CDR2 is SYDVKM. The V end was cut by 2 bases, the J end by 8 bases, with 11 bases between. This CDR3 is 13 amino acids long. CDR3 in DNA: TGTGCCAGCAGTTTACCCAATCGGGGTACGCAGTATTTT. Protein: CASSLPNRGTQYF.

The V gene is TRBV5-6, the J gene TRBJ1-1, with D hard to call. With 2 bases removed from V and 6 bases from J, the gap between germline ends came to 8 bases. The CDR3 loop spans 12 amino acids. The germline gives CDR1 SGHDT, CDR2 YYEEEE. CDR3 in amino acids: CASSFGRAEAFF. The DNA of the CDR3 is TGTGCCAGCAGCTTCGGACGCGCTGAAGCTTTCTTT.

CDR3 nucleotides: TGTGCCAGCTACGGAGGGCCTTCCGAGCAGTACTTC. Residues: CASYGGPSEQYF. The chain combines TRBV27 with TRBJ2-7, with TRBD2 as a possible D gene (6 bases). Germline CDR1 reads MNHEY; CDR2 reads SMNVEV (reference sequence). The V gene lost 8 bases and the J gene lost 6 bases, with 14 bases spanning the gap. The CDR3 is made up of 12 amino acids.

The rearrangement links TRBV9 to TRBJ2-1, with D perhaps TRBD1 (6 bases). The CDR3 contains 12 residues. V shed 0 bases and J shed 8 bases, with 6 bases lying between them. Germline lookup yields CDR1 SGDLS and CDR2 YYNGEE. CDR3 residues: CASSVGGHEQFF. The CDR3 DNA is TGTGCCAGCAGCGTAGGGGGGCATGAGCAGTTCTTC.